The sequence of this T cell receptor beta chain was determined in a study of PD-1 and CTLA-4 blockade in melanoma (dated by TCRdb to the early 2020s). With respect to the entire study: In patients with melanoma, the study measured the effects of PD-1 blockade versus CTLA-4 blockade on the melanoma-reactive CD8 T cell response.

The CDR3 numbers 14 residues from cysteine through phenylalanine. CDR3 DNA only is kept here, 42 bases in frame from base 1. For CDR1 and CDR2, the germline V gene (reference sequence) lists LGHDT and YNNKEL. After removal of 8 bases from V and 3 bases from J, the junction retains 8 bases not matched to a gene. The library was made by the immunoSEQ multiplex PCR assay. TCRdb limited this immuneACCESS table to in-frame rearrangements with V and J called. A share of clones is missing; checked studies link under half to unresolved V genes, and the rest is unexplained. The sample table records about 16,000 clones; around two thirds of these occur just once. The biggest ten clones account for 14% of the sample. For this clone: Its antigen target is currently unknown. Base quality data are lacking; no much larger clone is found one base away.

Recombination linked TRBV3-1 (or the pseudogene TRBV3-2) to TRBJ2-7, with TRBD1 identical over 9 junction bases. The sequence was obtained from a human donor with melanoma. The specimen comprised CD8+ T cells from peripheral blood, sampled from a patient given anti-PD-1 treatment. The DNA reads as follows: TGTGCCAGCTCCTACAGGGGGCCCCACTACGAGCAGTACTTC. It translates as CASSYRGPHYEQYF.